This T cell receptor (beta chain) is from a study of blood T cell repertoires in COVID-19. Here immunoSEQ multiplex PCR was the method, and the copy in TCRdb shows in-frame clones only, minus some. The sample shows a few hundred thousand clones, about 88% of them seen only once. Trimming took 1 base from V and 3 from J; bases not matched to a gene: 6. The CDR3 contains 15 residues. Germline V CDR1 and CDR2: SGDLS, YYNGEE. This clone was detected only once. This sequence originates from a woman aged 18-30 years who had been exposed to COVID-19. Sequences were obtained from PBMCs or T cells enriched from blood (not recorded which). This chain links TRBV9 with TRBJ2-7, with TRBD2 matching 8 bases. In DNA, the CDR3 is TGTGCCAGCAGCGTAAGCGGGGGACCTAACTACGAGCAGTACTTC. Its protein is CASSVSGGPNYEQYF.